A selection of T cell receptor beta chains follows, all from one sample in a study of shared clonotypes between healthy human individuals. The repertoire was sequenced with immunoSEQ multiplex PCR; TCRdb's copy has only in-frame clones and lacks some. The repertoire consists of 2 million to 2.5 million clones, with under 95% occurring once and the leading ten covering 0.3% to 0.4%. Sequencing used naive CD4+ T cells from PBMCs. These receptors all come from a man between 18 and 35 years old in good health. Some clones in this sample may be carry-over from other donors' samples. Both conserved end residues are part of each CDR3. D genes are given only for firm matches. Some rows mark clone size as missing; the rest say once, few, many or name a class of expanded clone.

v_call,clone_size,d_call,j_call,cdr3_nt,cdr3_aa
TRBV27,NA,NA,TRBJ2-6,TGTGCCAGCAGCCGGGGGTTAGGGGTCTCTGGGGCCAACGTCCTGACTTTC,CASSRGLGVSGANVLTF
TRBV7-9,once,TRBD2,TRBJ2-7,TGTGCCAGCCGCCCCACCCCGGGACTAGCGGTACACGAGCAGTACTTC,CASRPTPGLAVHEQYF
TRBV27,NA,TRBD2,TRBJ2-1,TGTGCCAGCAGGGCTATAGCGGGAGTCGCCTACAATGAGCAGTTCTTC,CASRAIAGVAYNEQFF
TRBV5-1,NA,NA,TRBJ2-1,TGCGCCAGCAGCTTGGTGCCAGGGTGGGGGTTTGAGCAGTTCTTC,CASSLVPGWGFEQFF
TRBV2,NA,NA,TRBJ2-7,TGTGCCAGCAGTAAAGGGAGGCGAGAGCAGTACTTC,CASSKGRREQYF
TRBV19,NA,TRBD1,TRBJ1-5,TGTGCCAGTAGATCCGGGACAGGGAGCAATCAGCCCCAGCATTTT,CASRSGTGSNQPQHF
TRBV19,NA,NA,TRBJ2-7,TGTGCCAGTAGCCACCCCAGGGGCAACGAGCAGTACTTC,CASSHPRGNEQYF
TRBV28,NA,NA,TRBJ2-3,TGTGCCAGCAATAGGATCACAGATACGCAGTATTTT,CASNRITDTQYF
TRBV4-1,NA,NA,TRBJ1-1,TGCGCCAGCAGCCAAGATGAACAGACTGAAGCTTTCTTT,CASSQDEQTEAFF
TRBV19,NA,NA,TRBJ2-2,TGTGCCAGTAGGCTCCGGACAATGAACACCGGGGAGCTGTTTTTT,CASRLRTMNTGELFF
TRBV4-2,NA,NA,TRBJ1-2,TGTGCCAGCAGCCAAGATCGGGGGACCGACTATGGCTACACCTTC,CASSQDRGTDYGYTF
TRBV18,NA,NA,TRBJ1-5,TGTGCCAGCTCACCACTTGAGGGGTCGGGTCAGCCCCAGCATTTT,CASSPLEGSGQPQHF
TRBV28,NA,TRBD2,TRBJ2-1,TGTGCCAGCAGCAAACCTTCTAGCGGGAGCATCGCTGAGCAGTTCTTC,CASSKPSSGSIAEQFF
TRBV28,NA,NA,TRBJ2-3,TGTGCCAGCAGTTCGGGGGACCGTGGCCCAGATACGCAGTATTTT,CASSSGDRGPDTQYF
TRBV6-1,few,NA,TRBJ1-1,TGTGCCAGCAGTGAAGCATATATGAACACTGAAGCTTTCTTT,CASSEAYMNTEAFF
TRBV11-1,NA,NA,TRBJ2-7,TGTGCCAGCAGCTTCGTAAGGGGGGACTACGAGCAGTACTTC,CASSFVRGDYEQYF
TRBV7-9,NA,TRBD2,TRBJ2-1,TGTGCCAGCAGCTTAGGGGGACTAGACTCCTACAATGAGCAGTTCTTC,CASSLGGLDSYNEQFF
TRBV7-3,NA,TRBD1,TRBJ1-1,TGTGCCAGCAGCTCCGCAGGGGGAGGATCTGAAGCTTTCTTT,CASSSAGGGSEAFF
TRBV28,once,NA,TRBJ1-5,TGTGCCAGCAGTTTGCAGCGTCTCTCCGAAGATCAGCCCCAGCATTTT,CASSLQRLSEDQPQHF
TRBV19,NA,NA,TRBJ1-5,TGTGCCAGTAGTCGCGACCGCTGGGGGCCCCAGCATTTT,CASSRDRWGPQHF
TRBV7-2,NA,NA,TRBJ2-1,TGTGCCAGCAGCTTAGCCCCCACTAGCAGCAATGAGCAGTTCTTC,CASSLAPTSSNEQFF
TRBV4-2,once,TRBD2,TRBJ2-1,TGTGCCAGCAGCCAAGACGGGGGGAGTTACAATGAGCAGTTCTTC,CASSQDGGSYNEQFF
TRBV5-4,NA,TRBD2,TRBJ2-2,TGTGCCAGCAGCCCGACTACGACTAGCGGGAGTGGCGGGGAGCTGTTTTTT,CASSPTTTSGSGGELFF
TRBV19,NA,TRBD1,TRBJ1-3,TGTGCCAGTAGCAGGACAGGGAACTCTGGAAACACCATATATTTT,CASSRTGNSGNTIYF
TRBV28,NA,TRBD1,TRBJ1-2,TGTGCCAGCAGTTTAGACAGGGGGCGCGTCTATGGCTACACCTTC,CASSLDRGRVYGYTF